The rows below give T cell receptor beta chains drawn from one sample of a study of T cell clusters in autoimmune cytopenias. TCRdb processed the multiplex PCR reads again and assigns one entry to each CDR3 protein, with no DNA. This table holds a few thousand distinct CDR3 sequences. Sequenced material: peripheral blood. The origin of the receptors is a human donor with an autoimmune cytopenia or autoimmune hepatitis (not recorded which). Each CDR3 is given with its conserved first and last residue. For some rows the clone size is stated as once, few or many, or as a class when expanded; others skip it.

>TRBV7-6|-|TRBJ2-2
CASSLEAGVNTGELFF
>TRBV24-1|-|TRBJ2-1
CATSDSWGSSGYNEQFF
>TRBV5-1|-|TRBJ1-3
CASSYGQSGDTIYF
>TRBV20-1|-|TRBJ2-1
CSARTTATYNEQFF
>TRBV6-5|-|TRBJ2-2
CASSYRTSGTGELFF
>TRBV6-2/TRBV6-3|-|TRBJ1-2
CASSGLVNGYTF
>TRBV7-9|-|TRBJ2-3
CASSSTGGGLYRDTQYF
>TRBV12-3/TRBV12-4|-|TRBJ2-1
CASSLDRARNEQFF
>TRBV29-1|-|TRBJ1-1
CSVALRVGAFF
>TRBV11-1|-|TRBJ2-2
CASSLGGSNTGELFF
>TRBV11-3|-|TRBJ2-3
CASSLQGDTQYF
>TRBV29-1|medium-sized|TRBJ1-1
CSVAAGANTEAFF
>TRBV7-9|medium-sized|TRBJ2-3
CASTTTDTQYF
>TRBV7-2|medium-sized|TRBJ2-5
CASSLGVSWGETQYF
>TRBV5-6|-|TRBJ1-1
CASTDLTGTGGYTEAFF
>TRBV20-1|-|TRBJ2-1
CSARSTLGLDEQFF
>TRBV20-1|-|TRBJ2-7
CSASTNAHEQYF
>TRBV20-1|-|TRBJ2-7
CSADDRADYEQYF
>TRBV7-6|-|TRBJ1-1
CASSLRHERNTEAFF
>TRBV30|medium-sized|TRBJ1-2
CACRGSWGYTF
>TRBV27|-|TRBJ2-5
CASRITRDQETQYF
>TRBV5-6|-|TRBJ2-7
CASSSTGGIYEQYF
>TRBV19|-|TRBJ1-5
CASSLLWWGHDGNQPQHF
>TRBV12-3/TRBV12-4|-|TRBJ2-3
CASSNYRYTQYF
>TRBV5-5|-|TRBJ1-1
CASMRAPGTESFF
>TRBV6-5|-|TRBJ2-2
CASSWGAGRRTGELFF
>TRBV5-6|-|TRBJ2-7
CASSGTSFYEQYF
>TRBV6-5|-|TRBJ2-7
CASSEEQGIGEQYF
>TRBV7-9|-|TRBJ2-5
CASSSGTGLIGETQYF
>TRBV20-1|-|TRBJ2-3
CSASQRGEGTDTQYF
>TRBV12-3/TRBV12-4|medium-sized|TRBJ2-3
CASSGAGGHSDTQYF
>TRBV27|medium-sized|TRBJ1-2
CASSFNIQGYGYTF
>TRBV5-4|-|TRBJ2-7
CASSLLTGVMSYEQYF
>TRBV29-1|medium-sized|TRBJ2-1
CSVEWSYNEQFF
>TRBV20-1|-|TRBJ2-7
CSARTGGEQYF
>TRBV27|-|TRBJ1-5
CASSPGMKGFKNQPQHF
>TRBV18|-|TRBJ2-7
CASSPGTSELQYF
>TRBV12-3/TRBV12-4|-|TRBJ1-2
CASSDYRGQVGYTF
>TRBV5-1|-|TRBJ1-2
CASSVGTLEGYTF
>TRBV9|-|TRBJ1-5
CASSVTGNVDQPQHF
>TRBV6-5|medium-sized|TRBJ2-7
CASSYSAGASVEQYF
>TRBV20-1|-|TRBJ1-6
CSARSRANSPLHF
>TRBV6-5|medium-sized|TRBJ1-6
CASSYSMQTGITPLHF
>TRBV6-6|medium-sized|TRBJ1-2
CASSPGPENGYTF
>TRBV6-5|-|TRBJ2-7
CASSYSSRSYEQYF
>TRBV6-2/TRBV6-3|-|TRBJ2-7
CASSYPTGETYEQYF
>TRBV6-5|medium-sized|TRBJ2-6
CASSLKGGGRQANVLTF
>TRBV10-3|-|TRBJ2-7
CAINPGQGAHEQYF
>TRBV5-4|-|TRBJ2-6
CASSSATLLSGANVLTF
>TRBV30|-|TRBJ1-1
CAWIGAKVNTEAFF
>TRBV7-2|-|TRBJ2-1
CASSLGIDNEQFF
>TRBV6-5|medium-sized|TRBJ1-4
CASSYLGGEKLFF